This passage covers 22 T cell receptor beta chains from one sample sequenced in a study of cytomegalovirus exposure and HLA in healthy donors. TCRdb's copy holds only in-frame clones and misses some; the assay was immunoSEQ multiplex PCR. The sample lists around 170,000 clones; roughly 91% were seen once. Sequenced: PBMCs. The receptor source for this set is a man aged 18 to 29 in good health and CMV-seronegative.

In DNA, the CDR3 is TGTGCCAGCAGTGAATGGAGGGATTACACTGAAGCTTTCTTT. Translating gives CASSEWRDYTEAFF. The J gene is TRBJ1-1, the V gene TRBV25-1; D is unclear. The V and J ends lost 1 base and 3 bases respectively, with 9 bases between them. The length of the CDR3 is 14 residues. Germline lookup yields CDR1 MGHDK and CDR2 SYGVNS.

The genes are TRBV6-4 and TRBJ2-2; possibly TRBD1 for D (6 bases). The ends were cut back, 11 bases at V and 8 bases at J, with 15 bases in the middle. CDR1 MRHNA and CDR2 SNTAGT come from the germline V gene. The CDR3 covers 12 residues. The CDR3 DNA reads TGTGCCGCTCAGGGGACATCTGGGGAGCTGTTTTTT. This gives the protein CAAQGTSGELFF.

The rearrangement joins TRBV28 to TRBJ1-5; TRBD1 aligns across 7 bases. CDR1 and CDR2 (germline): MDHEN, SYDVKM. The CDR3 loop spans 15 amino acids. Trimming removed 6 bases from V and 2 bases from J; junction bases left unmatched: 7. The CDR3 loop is CASSPRQGRNQPQHF. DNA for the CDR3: TGTGCCAGCAGCCCCAGACAGGGACGCAATCAGCCCCAGCATTTT.

The CDR3 protein is CSVGNQGLNTEAFF. The CDR3 DNA follows: TGCAGCGTTGGGAATCAGGGGTTGAACACTGAAGCTTTCTTT. The rearrangement links TRBV29-1 to TRBJ1-1; D possibly corresponds to TRBD1 (6 bases). CDR1 is SQVTM and CDR2 is ANQGSEA in the germline V gene. V lost 4 bases to trimming and J lost 0 bases, with 12 bases between them. This CDR3 contains 14 residues. The full variable domain, in which reference TRBV29-1 and TRBJ1-1 provide the parts outside the CDR3, is SAVISQKPSRDICQRGTSLTIQCQVDSQVTMMFWYRQQPGQSLTLIATANQGSEATYESGFVIDKFPISRPNLTFSTLTVSNMSPEDSSIYLCSVGNQGLNTEAFFGQGTRLTVV.

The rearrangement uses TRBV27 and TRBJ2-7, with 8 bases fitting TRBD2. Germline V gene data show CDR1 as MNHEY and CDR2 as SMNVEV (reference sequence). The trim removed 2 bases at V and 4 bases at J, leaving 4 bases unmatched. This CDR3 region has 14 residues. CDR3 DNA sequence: TGTGCCAGCAGTTTAGGGGCGGGAGGTTACGAGCAGTACTTC. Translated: CASSLGAGGYEQYF.

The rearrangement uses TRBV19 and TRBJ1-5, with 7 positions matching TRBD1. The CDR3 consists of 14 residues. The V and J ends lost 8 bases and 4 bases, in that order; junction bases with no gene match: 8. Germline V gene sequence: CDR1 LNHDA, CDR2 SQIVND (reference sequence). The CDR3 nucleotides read TGTGCCAGTGTTAGGGACAGCACGAATCAGCCCCAGCATTTT. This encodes CASVRDSTNQPQHF. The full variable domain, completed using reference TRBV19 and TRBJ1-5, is DGGITQSPKYLFRKEGQNVTLSCEQNLNHDAMYWYRQDPGQGLRLIYYSQIVNDFQKGDIAEGYSVSREKKESFPLTVTSAQKNPTAFYLCASVRDSTNQPQHFGDGTRLSIL.

CDR3 sequence: CASSLRLAGGNEQFF. The CDR3 DNA reads as TGTGCCAGCAGCCTGAGACTAGCGGGAGGCAATGAGCAGTTCTTC. The rearrangement links TRBV6-5 to TRBJ2-1; 13 bases fit TRBD2. Per the germline V gene, CDR1 is MNHEY and CDR2 is SVGAGI. After removal of 6 bases from V and 6 bases from J, the junction contained 5 bases not matched to a gene. The CDR3 extends over 15 amino acids.

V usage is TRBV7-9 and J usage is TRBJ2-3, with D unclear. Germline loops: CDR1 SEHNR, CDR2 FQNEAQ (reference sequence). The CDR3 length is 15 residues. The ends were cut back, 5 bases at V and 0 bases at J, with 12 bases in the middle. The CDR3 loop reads CASSTLEASTDTQYF. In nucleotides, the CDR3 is TGTGCCAGCAGCACCCTCGAAGCAAGCACAGATACGCAGTATTTT. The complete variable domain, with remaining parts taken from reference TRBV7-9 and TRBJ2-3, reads DTGVSQNPRHKITKRGQNVTFRCDPISEHNRLYWYRQTLGQGPEFLTYFQNEAQLEKSRLLSDRFSAERPKGSFSTLEIQRTEQGDSAMYLCASSTLEASTDTQYFGPGTRLTVL.

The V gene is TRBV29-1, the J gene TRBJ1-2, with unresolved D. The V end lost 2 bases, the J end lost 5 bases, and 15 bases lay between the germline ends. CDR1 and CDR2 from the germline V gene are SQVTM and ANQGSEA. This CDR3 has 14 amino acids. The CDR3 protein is CSVEKGGLPYGYTF. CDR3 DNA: TGCAGCGTTGAAAAGGGCGGGCTACCTTATGGCTACACCTTC.

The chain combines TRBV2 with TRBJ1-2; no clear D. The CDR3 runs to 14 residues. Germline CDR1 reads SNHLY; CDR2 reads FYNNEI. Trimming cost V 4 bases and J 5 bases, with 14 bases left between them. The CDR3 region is CASSGTLDDYGYTF. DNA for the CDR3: TGTGCCAGCAGTGGGACTCTGGACGATTATGGCTACACCTTC.

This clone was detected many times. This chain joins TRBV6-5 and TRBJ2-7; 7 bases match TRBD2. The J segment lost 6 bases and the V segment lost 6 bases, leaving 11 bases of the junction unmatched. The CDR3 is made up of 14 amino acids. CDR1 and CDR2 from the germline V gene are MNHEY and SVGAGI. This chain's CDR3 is CASSPNAGRGEQYF. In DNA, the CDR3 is TGTGCCAGCAGCCCCAACGCAGGGAGGGGCGAGCAGTACTTC.

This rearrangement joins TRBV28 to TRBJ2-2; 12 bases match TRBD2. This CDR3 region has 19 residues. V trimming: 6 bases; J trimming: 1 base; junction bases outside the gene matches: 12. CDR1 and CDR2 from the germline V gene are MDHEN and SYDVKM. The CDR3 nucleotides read TGTGCCAGCAGATCGACTAGCGGGAGTGCTGGCGGGAACACCGGGGAGCTGTTTTTT. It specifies CASRSTSGSAGGNTGELFF.

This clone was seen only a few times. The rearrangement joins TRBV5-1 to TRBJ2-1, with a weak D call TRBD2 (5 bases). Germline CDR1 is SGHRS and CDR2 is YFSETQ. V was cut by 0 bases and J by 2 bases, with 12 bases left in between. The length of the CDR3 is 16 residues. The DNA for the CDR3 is TGCGCCAGCAGCTTGGAGGGCGGAGGCCCCTACAATGAGCAGTTCTTC. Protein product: CASSLEGGGPYNEQFF.

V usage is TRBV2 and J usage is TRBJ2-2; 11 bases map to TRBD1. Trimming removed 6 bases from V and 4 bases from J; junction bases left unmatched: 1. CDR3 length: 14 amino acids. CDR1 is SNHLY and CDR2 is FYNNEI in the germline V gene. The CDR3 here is CASRGTGGTGELFF. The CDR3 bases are TGTGCCAGCAGAGGGACAGGGGGCACCGGGGAGCTGTTTTTT.

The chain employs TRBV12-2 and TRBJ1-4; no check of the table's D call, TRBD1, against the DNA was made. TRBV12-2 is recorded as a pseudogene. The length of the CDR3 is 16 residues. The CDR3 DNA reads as TGTGCAAGTCGCTTAGCAAAGGGGGCGCGAGGAGAAAAACTGTTTTTT. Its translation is CASRLAKGARGEKLFF.

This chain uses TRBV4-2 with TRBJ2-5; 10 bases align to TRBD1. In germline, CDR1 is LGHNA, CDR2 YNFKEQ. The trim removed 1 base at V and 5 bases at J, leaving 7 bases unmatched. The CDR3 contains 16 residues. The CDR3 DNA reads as TGTGCCAGCAGCCAAGCATCGACAGGGGGCACGGAGACCCAGTACTTC. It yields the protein CASSQASTGGTETQYF.

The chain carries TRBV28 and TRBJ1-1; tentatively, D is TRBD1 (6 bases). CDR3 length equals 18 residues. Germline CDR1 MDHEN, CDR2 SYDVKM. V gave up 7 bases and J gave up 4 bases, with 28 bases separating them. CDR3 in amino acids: CASMDRASTRGRGTEAFF. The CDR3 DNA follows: TGTGCCAGCATGGACAGAGCATCGACCAGGGGCCGAGGCACTGAAGCTTTCTTT.

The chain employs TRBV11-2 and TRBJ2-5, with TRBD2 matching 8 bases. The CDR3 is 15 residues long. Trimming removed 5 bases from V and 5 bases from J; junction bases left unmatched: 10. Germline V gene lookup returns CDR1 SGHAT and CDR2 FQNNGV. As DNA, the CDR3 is TGTGCCAGCAGCCACGGGGGGGGCCTTGCGGAGACCCAGTACTTC. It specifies CASSHGGGLAETQYF.

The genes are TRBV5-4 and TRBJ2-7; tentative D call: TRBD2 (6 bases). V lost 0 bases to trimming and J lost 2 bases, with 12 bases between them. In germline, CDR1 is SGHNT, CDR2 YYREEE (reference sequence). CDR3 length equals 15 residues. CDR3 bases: TGTGCCAGCAGCTTGGAGGTAGCGGATACCTACGAGCAGTACTTC. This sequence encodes CASSLEVADTYEQYF.

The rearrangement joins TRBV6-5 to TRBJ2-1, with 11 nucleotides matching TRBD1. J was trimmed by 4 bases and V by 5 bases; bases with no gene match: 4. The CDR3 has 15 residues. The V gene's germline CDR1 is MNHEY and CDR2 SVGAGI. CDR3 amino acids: CASSRGTGGYNEQFF. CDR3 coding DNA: TGTGCCAGCAGTCGTGGGACAGGGGGGTACAATGAGCAGTTCTTC.

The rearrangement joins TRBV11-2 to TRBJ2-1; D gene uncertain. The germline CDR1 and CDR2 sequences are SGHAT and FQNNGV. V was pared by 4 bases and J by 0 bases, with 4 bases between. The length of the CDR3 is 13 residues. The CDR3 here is CASSSSSYNEQFF. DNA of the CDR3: TGTGCCAGCAGCTCCTCCTCCTACAATGAGCAGTTCTTC.

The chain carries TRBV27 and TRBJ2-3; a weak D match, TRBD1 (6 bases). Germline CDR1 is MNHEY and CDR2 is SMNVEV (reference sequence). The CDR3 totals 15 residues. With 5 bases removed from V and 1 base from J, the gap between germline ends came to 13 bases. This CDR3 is CASSRLHRGTDTQYF. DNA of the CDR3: TGTGCCAGCAGTCGCCTTCACAGGGGCACAGATACGCAGTATTTT.